Listed below are T cell receptor beta chains from one sample, sequenced in a study of shared clonotypes between healthy human individuals. Sequenced by immunoSEQ multiplex PCR; TCRdb stores in-frame clones only, minus some. The sample records about 680,000 clones, 92% being singletons. Source material: naive CD8+ T cells sorted from blood. These receptors all come from a man aged 30-40 years in good health. Each CDR3 is given without its conserved first and last residue. A D gene is named only where the DNA matches it firmly.

j_call: TRBJ1-1; v_call: TRBV27; d_call: .; cdr3_aa: ASTSYPGQTF
j_call: TRBJ2-5; v_call: TRBV27; d_call: .; cdr3_aa: ASSFYPGLEETQY
j_call: TRBJ2-7; v_call: TRBV9; d_call: .; cdr3_aa: ASSVASGTYEQY
j_call: TRBJ2-7; v_call: TRBV7-8; d_call: .; cdr3_aa: ASSLGETYEQY
j_call: TRBJ2-7; v_call: TRBV7-9; d_call: .; cdr3_aa: ASSSGDAHYEQY
j_call: TRBJ2-7; v_call: TRBV11-2; d_call: TRBD1; cdr3_aa: ASSLRDRAYEQY
j_call: TRBJ2-3; v_call: TRBV7-6; d_call: .; cdr3_aa: ASSLAGGQGGSTQY
j_call: TRBJ2-5; v_call: TRBV19; d_call: TRBD2; cdr3_aa: ASTSGRGETQY
j_call: TRBJ1-5; v_call: TRBV27; d_call: .; cdr3_aa: ASSHGRESQPQH
j_call: TRBJ2-7; v_call: TRBV6-1; d_call: .; cdr3_aa: ASRDTSYYEQY
j_call: TRBJ2-7; v_call: TRBV4-1; d_call: .; cdr3_aa: ASSQDTYEQY
j_call: TRBJ2-3; v_call: TRBV7-2; d_call: .; cdr3_aa: ASSSGHYSADTQY
j_call: TRBJ2-1; v_call: TRBV29-1; d_call: .; cdr3_aa: SVAGLNHNEQF
j_call: TRBJ2-1; v_call: TRBV15; d_call: TRBD2; cdr3_aa: ATSREGGSSYNEQF
j_call: TRBJ2-7; v_call: TRBV6-5; d_call: TRBD1; cdr3_aa: ASSYATGGTYEQY
j_call: TRBJ2-1; v_call: TRBV7-8; d_call: TRBD2; cdr3_aa: ASSLDRLAGVNEQF
j_call: TRBJ2-1; v_call: TRBV2; d_call: .; cdr3_aa: ASSVPRIHYNEQF
j_call: TRBJ2-7; v_call: TRBV27; d_call: .; cdr3_aa: ASSFFPGETYEQY
j_call: TRBJ1-1; v_call: TRBV15; d_call: TRBD1; cdr3_aa: ATSGTGTGHTEAF
j_call: TRBJ2-7; v_call: TRBV19; d_call: .; cdr3_aa: ASSIRAGYEQY
j_call: TRBJ2-3; v_call: TRBV5-6; d_call: .; cdr3_aa: ASSPEVLGPSTNTQY
j_call: TRBJ1-2; v_call: TRBV13; d_call: TRBD1; cdr3_aa: ASSPRGQGARYGYT
j_call: TRBJ2-6; v_call: TRBV7-8; d_call: .; cdr3_aa: ASSLDLASLSSGANVLT
j_call: TRBJ2-3; v_call: TRBV11-2; d_call: .; cdr3_aa: ASRVGWGTDTQY
j_call: TRBJ2-5; v_call: TRBV2; d_call: TRBD2; cdr3_aa: ASSRPDGSREAQY
j_call: TRBJ1-5; v_call: TRBV25-1; d_call: TRBD1; cdr3_aa: ASSAGTGLPQPQH
j_call: TRBJ2-1; v_call: TRBV11-3; d_call: .; cdr3_aa: ASSLESIGGYNEQF
j_call: TRBJ1-3; v_call: TRBV7-8; d_call: .; cdr3_aa: ASSPGGGAGNTIY
j_call: TRBJ2-1; v_call: TRBV19; d_call: .; cdr3_aa: ASSIFPLGLGHNEQF
j_call: TRBJ2-2; v_call: TRBV15; d_call: TRBD2; cdr3_aa: ATSGRLAGRPANTGELF